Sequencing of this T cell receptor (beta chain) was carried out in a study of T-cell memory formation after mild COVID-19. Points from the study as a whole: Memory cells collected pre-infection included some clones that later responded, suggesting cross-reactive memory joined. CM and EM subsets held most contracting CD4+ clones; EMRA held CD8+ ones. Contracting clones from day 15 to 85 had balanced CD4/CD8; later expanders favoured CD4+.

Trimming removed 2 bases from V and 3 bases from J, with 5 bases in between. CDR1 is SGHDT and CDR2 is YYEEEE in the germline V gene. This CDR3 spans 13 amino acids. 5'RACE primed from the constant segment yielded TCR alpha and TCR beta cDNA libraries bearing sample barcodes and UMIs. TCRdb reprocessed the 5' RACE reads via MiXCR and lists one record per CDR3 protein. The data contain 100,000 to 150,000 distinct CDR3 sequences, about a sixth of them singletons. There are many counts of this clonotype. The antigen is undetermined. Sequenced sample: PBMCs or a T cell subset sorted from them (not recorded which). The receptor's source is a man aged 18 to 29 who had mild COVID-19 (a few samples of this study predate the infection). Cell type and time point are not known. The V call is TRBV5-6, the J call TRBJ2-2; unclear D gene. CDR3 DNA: TGTGCCAGCAGCTTTTCCGACACCGGGGAGCTGTTTTTT. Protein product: CASSFSDTGELFF.